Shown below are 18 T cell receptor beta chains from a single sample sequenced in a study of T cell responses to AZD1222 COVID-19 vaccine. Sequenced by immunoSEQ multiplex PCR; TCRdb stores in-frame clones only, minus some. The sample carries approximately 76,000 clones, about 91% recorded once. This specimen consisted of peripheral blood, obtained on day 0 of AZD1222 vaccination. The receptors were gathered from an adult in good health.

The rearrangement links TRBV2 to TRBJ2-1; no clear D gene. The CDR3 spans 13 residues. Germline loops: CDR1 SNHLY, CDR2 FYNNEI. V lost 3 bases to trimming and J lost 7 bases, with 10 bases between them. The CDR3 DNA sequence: TGTGCCAGCAGTGATTCCACACTAAATGAGCAGTTCTTC. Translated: CASSDSTLNEQFF.

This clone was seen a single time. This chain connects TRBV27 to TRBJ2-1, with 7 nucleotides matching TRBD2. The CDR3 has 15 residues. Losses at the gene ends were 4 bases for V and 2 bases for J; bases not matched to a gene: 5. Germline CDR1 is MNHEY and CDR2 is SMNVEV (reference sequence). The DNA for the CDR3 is TGTGCCAGCAGTTATAGCGGGCCTACCTACAATGAGCAGTTCTTC. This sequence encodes CASSYSGPTYNEQFF.

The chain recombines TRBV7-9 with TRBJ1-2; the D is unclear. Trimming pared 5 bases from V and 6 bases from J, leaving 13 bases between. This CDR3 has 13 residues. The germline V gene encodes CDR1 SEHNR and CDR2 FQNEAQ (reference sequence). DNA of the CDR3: TGTGCCAGCAGCCCCCCCGGGATCGATGGCTACACCTTC. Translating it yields CASSPPGIDGYTF.

CDR3 residues: CASLRETDTYEQYF. CDR3 bases: TGTGCCAGCCTTCGGGAGACAGACACCTACGAGCAGTACTTC. The rearrangement joins TRBV2 to TRBJ2-7, with D possibly TRBD2 on 6 matching bases. The CDR3 has 14 residues. V lost 8 bases and J lost 2, with 16 bases in between. Germline V CDR1 and CDR2: SNHLY, FYNNEI.

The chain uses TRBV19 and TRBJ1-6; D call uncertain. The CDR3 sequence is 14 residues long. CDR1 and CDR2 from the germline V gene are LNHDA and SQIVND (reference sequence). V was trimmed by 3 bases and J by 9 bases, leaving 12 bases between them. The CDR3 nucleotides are TGTGCCAGTAGTATCGGGCCCGGCGGTTCACCCCTCCACTTT. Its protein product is CASSIGPGGSPLHF.

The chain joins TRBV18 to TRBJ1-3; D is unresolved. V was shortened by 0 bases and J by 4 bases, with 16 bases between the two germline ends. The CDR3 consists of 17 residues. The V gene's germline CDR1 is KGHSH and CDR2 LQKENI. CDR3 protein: CASSPPDQRAKGNTIYF. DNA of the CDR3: TGTGCCAGCTCACCACCGGACCAAAGGGCGAAAGGAAACACCATATATTTT.

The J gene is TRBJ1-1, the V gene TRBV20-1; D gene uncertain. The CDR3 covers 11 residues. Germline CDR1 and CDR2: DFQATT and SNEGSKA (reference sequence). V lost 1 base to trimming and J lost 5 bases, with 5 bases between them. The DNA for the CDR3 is TGCAGTGCTAGAGCTGATACTGAAGCTTTCTTT. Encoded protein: CSARADTEAFF.

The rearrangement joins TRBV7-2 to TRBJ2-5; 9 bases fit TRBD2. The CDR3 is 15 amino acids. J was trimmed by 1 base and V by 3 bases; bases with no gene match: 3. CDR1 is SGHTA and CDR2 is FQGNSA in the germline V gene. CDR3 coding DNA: TGTGCCAGCAGCTTTAGCGGGGGATCCCAAGAGACCCAGTACTTC. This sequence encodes CASSFSGGSQETQYF.

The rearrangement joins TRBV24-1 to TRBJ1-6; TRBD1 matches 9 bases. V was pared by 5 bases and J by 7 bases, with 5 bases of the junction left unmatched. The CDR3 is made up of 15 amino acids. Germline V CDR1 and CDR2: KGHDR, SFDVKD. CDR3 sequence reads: CATSGNGQGNSPLHF. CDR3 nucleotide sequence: TGTGCCACCAGTGGAAATGGACAGGGGAATTCACCCCTCCACTTT.

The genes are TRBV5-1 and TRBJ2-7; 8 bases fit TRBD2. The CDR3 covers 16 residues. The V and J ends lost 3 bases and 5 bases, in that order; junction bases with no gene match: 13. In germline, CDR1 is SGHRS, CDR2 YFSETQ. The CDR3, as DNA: TGCGCCAGCAGCTCGGAAAATAGCGGGACGGTTGACGAGCAGTACTTC. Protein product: CASSSENSGTVDEQYF.

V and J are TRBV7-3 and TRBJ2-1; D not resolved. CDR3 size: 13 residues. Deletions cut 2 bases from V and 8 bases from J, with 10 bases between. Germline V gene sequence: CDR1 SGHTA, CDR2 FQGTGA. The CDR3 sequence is CASSLVSRDEQFF. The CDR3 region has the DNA TGTGCCAGCAGCTTAGTTTCTAGAGATGAGCAGTTCTTC.

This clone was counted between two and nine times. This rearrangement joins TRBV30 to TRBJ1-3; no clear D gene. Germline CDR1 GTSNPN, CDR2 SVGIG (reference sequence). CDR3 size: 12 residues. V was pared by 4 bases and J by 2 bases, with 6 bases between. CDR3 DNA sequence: TGTGCCTGGAAGCGCGCTGGAAACACCATATATTTT. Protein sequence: CAWKRAGNTIYF.

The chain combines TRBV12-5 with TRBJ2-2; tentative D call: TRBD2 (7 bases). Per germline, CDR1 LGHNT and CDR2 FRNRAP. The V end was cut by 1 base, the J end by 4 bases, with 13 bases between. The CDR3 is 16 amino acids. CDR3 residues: CASGLDGGPGTGELFF. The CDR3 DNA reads TGTGCTAGTGGTTTGGACGGGGGGCCGGGCACCGGGGAGCTGTTTTTT.

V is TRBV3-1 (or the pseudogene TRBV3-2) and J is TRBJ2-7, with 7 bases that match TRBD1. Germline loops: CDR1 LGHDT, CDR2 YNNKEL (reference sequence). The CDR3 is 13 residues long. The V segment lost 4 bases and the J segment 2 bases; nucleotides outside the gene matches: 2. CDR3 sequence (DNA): TGTGCCAGCAGCCGGCAGGGGGCCTACGAGCAGTACTTC. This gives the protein CASSRQGAYEQYF.

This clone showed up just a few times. The CDR3: CASSDRGYGYTF. The DNA of the CDR3 is TGTGCCAGCAGCGACAGGGGTTATGGCTACACCTTC. The V gene is TRBV5-8, the J gene TRBJ1-2, with TRBD1 matching over 8 bases. Germline V gives CDR1 SGHTS, CDR2 YDEGEE. There are 12 residues in the CDR3. With V trimmed by 4 bases and J by 5 bases, 1 base remained unmatched.

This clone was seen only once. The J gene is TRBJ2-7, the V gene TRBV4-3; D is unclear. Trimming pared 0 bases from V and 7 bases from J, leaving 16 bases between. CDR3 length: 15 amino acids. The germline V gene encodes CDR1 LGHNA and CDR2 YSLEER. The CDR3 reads CASSQDPASSREQYF. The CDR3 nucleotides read TGCGCCAGCAGCCAAGACCCTGCCTCATCTAGGGAGCAGTACTTC.

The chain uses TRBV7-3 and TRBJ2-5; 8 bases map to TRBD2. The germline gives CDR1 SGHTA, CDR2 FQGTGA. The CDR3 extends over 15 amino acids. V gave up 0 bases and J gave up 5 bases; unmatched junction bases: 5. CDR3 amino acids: CASSLTGGLVETQYF. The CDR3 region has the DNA TGTGCCAGCAGCTTAACAGGGGGACTAGTCGAGACCCAGTACTTC. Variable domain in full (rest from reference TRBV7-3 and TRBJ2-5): GAGVSQTPSNKVTEKGKYVELRCDPISGHTALYWYRQSLGQGPEFLIYFQGTGAADDSGLPNDRFFAVRPEGSVSTLKIQRTERGDSAVYLCASSLTGGLVETQYFGPGTRLLVL.

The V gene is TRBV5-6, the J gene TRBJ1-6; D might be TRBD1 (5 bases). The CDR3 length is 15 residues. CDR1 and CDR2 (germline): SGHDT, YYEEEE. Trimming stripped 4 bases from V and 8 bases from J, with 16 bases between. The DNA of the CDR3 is TGTGCCAGCAGCCGGGGGGAGATTCTCTATTCACCCCTCCACTTT. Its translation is CASSRGEILYSPLHF.